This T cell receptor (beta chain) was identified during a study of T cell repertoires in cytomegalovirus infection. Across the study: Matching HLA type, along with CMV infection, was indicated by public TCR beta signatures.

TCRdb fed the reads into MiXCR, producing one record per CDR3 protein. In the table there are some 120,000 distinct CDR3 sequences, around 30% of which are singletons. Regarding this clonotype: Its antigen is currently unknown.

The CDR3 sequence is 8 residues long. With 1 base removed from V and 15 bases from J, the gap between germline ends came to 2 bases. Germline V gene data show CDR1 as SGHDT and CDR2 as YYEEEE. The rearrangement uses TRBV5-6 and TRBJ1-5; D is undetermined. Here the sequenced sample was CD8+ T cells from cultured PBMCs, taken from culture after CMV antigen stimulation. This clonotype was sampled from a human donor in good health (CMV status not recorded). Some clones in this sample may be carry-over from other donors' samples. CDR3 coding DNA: TGTGCCAGCAGCTTGAGGCATTTT. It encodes CASSLRHF.